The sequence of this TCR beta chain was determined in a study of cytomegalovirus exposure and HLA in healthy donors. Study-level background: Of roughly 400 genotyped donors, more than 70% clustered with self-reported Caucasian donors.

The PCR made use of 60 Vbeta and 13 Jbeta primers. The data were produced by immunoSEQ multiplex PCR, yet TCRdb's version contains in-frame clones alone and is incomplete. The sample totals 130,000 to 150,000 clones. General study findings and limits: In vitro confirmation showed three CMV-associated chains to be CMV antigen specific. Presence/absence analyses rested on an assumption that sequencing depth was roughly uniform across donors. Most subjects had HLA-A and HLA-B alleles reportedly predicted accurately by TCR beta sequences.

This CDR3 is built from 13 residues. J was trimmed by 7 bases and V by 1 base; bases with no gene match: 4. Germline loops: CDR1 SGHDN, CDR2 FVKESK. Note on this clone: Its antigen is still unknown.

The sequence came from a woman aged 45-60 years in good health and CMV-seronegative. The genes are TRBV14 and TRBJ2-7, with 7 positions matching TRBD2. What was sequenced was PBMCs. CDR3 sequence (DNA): TGTGCCAGCAGCCAAGTATCCGGGAGGGAGCAGTACTTC. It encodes CASSQVSGREQYF.